This paragraph covers one TCR beta chain sequence. Its antigen is undetermined. CDR3 size: 17 residues. The germline V gene encodes CDR1 MGHRA and CDR2 YSYEKL. V shed 4 bases and J shed 0 bases, with 13 bases lying between them. Researchers reported that TCR beta cDNA libraries carried unique molecular identifiers. Input of roughly 0.85 to 11 million T cells yielded hundreds of thousands of cDNA molecules. One entry per CDR3 protein results from TCRdb running MiXCR on the PCR reads. The table shows 430,000 or so distinct CDR3 sequences, with 35% to 45% occurring only once. The source of the sample is a study of post-analysis software for immune sequencing data. Turning to the study itself: Recorded subtypes: relapsing-remitting, secondary progressive, progressive-relapsing; some patients unannotated.

General study findings and limits: Included in a set of roughly five TRBV segments more frequent in patients than controls were TRBV5-6, TRBV5-1 and TRBV20-1. Batch-mates among the samples co-clustered strongly by F measure.

Sequences were obtained from blood. The rearrangement links TRBV4-1 to TRBJ1-6; the D is unclear. The clonotype originates from a girl aged 2 to 9 with multiple sclerosis. The CDR3 coding sequence is TGCGCCAGCAGCCCCCTAAGTCGGAGCTCCTATAATTCACCCCTCCACTTT. It specifies CASSPLSRSSYNSPLHF.